Sequencing of this T cell receptor (beta chain) was carried out in a study of glioma-infiltrating T cells. Study results and caveats: Above-expected tissue-blood divergence occurred in all gliomas, most in low-grade ones. Only very few CDR3 sequences appeared in both tissue and blood.

This clonotype was recorded many times. Its antigen is currently unknown. This CDR3 has 13 amino acids. From germline, CDR1 is SNHLY and CDR2 FYNNEI. V lost 2 bases to trimming and J lost 6 bases, with 10 bases between them. Using RNA template, CDR3s of TCR alpha and beta were amplified with iRepertoire arm-PCR. Input was 100-400 ng of tissue mRNA or PBMC total RNA. TCRdb itself ran the multiplex PCR reads through MiXCR, one entry per CDR3 protein. The profile shows some 110,000 distinct CDR3 sequences, 23% of them singletons. Sequencing used glioma tissue, nonneoplastic brain tissue, or PBMCs (not recorded which). The genes are TRBV2 and TRBJ1-2; D is unresolved. The clonotype originates from a human donor with low-grade glioma or glioblastoma, undergoing nonglioma brain surgery, or in good health (not recorded which). CDR3 DNA sequence: TGTGCCAGCAGTGAATGGGATTCCGATGGCTACACCTTC. Protein sequence: CASSEWDSDGYTF.